Presented here are 32 T cell receptor beta chains from one specimen sequenced in a study of cytomegalovirus exposure and HLA in healthy donors. PCR involved 60 Vbeta and 13 Jbeta primers. Sequencing used immunoSEQ multiplex PCR; TCRdb keeps in-frame clones, though not all of them. The sample yields some 130,000 clones, about 72% seen once. What was sequenced was PBMCs. The receptors shown here come from a man younger than 40 in good health and CMV-seropositive.

The V and J genes are TRBV6-1 and TRBJ2-5; possibly TRBD1 for D (6 bases). The CDR3 contains 15 residues. Trimming removed 6 bases at V and 4 bases at J, with 18 bases between. CDR1 and CDR2 (germline): MNHNS, SASEGT. The DNA for the CDR3 is TGTGCCAGCAGCCGAGGGGGATGGAACGGAGAGACCCAGTACTTC. It encodes CASSRGGWNGETQYF.

This clone was found once. The genes are TRBV28 and TRBJ1-4; the D is unclear. CDR1 is MDHEN, CDR2 SYDVKM, per germline. V was pared by 5 bases and J by 3 bases, with 13 bases between. The CDR3 runs to 15 residues. The CDR3 DNA reads as TGTGCCAGCAGTGATCGGGGTCGGGCTAATGAAAAACTGTTTTTT. Amino acids: CASSDRGRANEKLFF.

This clone was recorded only once. The chain joins TRBV2 to TRBJ2-7, with 13 bases fitting TRBD2. J was trimmed by 5 bases and V by 3 bases; bases with no gene match: 13. Per germline, CDR1 SNHLY and CDR2 FYNNEI. This CDR3 region has 18 residues. The DNA of the CDR3 is TGTGCCAGCAGTGATTCACTAGCGGGAGGGTTCCCTTTGCACGAGCAGTACTTC. Encoded protein: CASSDSLAGGFPLHEQYF.

The rearrangement uses TRBV5-5 and TRBJ1-5; D uncertain. V shed 5 bases and J shed 0 bases, with 12 bases lying between them. The V gene's germline CDR1 is SGHKS and CDR2 YYEKEE (reference sequence). There are 15 residues in the CDR3. CDR3 DNA sequence: TGTGCCAGCAGGGCCGGGTCAAATAGCAATCAGCCCCAGCATTTT. Protein sequence: CASRAGSNSNQPQHF.

This chain connects TRBV9 to TRBJ1-2; 8 bases agree with TRBD1. CDR3 length equals 14 residues. The J segment lost 7 bases and the V segment lost 0 bases, leaving 5 bases of the junction unmatched. The germline CDR1 and CDR2 sequences are SGDLS and YYNGEE. CDR3 bases: TGTGCCAGCAGCGTAGAGCAGGGGGCGAGTGGCTACACCTTC. It encodes CASSVEQGASGYTF. Looking up the rest from reference TRBV9 and TRBJ1-2 gives the full variable domain: DSGVTQTPKHLITATGQRVTLRCSPRSGDLSVYWYQQSLDQGLQFLIQYYNGEERAKGNILERFSAQQFPDLHSELNLSSLELGDSALYFCASSVEQGASGYTFGSGTRLTVV.

CDR3 protein: CASSPGGIEGNYGYTF. The DNA for the CDR3 is TGTGCCAGCAGCCCAGGGGGGATCGAAGGAAACTATGGCTACACCTTC. The chain has TRBV7-2 and TRBJ1-2; 7 positions match TRBD1. The CDR3 loop spans 16 amino acids. Trimming cost V 5 bases and J 2 bases; bases outside gene matches: 11. Germline V CDR1 and CDR2: SGHTA, FQGNSA. Complete variable domain (other parts from reference TRBV7-2 and TRBJ1-2): GAGVSQSPSNKVTEKGKDVELRCDPISGHTALYWYRQSLGQGLEFLIYFQGNSAPDKSGLPSDRFSAERTGGSVSTLTIQRTQQEDSAVYLCASSPGGIEGNYGYTFGSGTRLTVV.

The rearrangement joins TRBV6-6 to TRBJ1-1, with D perhaps TRBD1 (6 bases). Germline V lookup: CDR1 MNHNY, CDR2 SVGAGI (reference sequence). V lost 9 bases and J 4 bases, leaving 15 bases between the germline ends. This CDR3 is built from 13 residues. The CDR3 sequence is CASKGGLGTEAFF. Written as DNA, the CDR3 is TGTGCCAGTAAGGGGGGGCTGGGCACTGAAGCTTTCTTT.

The rearrangement uses TRBV25-1 and TRBJ2-5; perhaps TRBD1 as D (6 bases). Germline lookup yields CDR1 MGHDK and CDR2 SYGVNS. CDR3 length: 17 amino acids. V lost 2 bases to trimming and J lost 2 bases, with 18 bases between them. CDR3 residues: CASSEEWYKTGQETQYF. DNA of the CDR3: TGTGCCAGCAGTGAAGAGTGGTATAAGACAGGTCAAGAGACCCAGTACTTC. The variable domain in full, with the rest retrieved from reference TRBV25-1 and TRBJ2-5, is EADIYQTPRYLVIGTGKKITLECSQTMGHDKMYWYQQDPGMELHLIHYSYGVNSTEKGDLSSESTVSRIRTEHFPLTLESARPSHTSQYLCASSEEWYKTGQETQYFGPGTRLLVL.

This chain uses TRBV5-4 with TRBJ2-7; 8 bases agree with TRBD2. The CDR3 spans 15 residues. Per the germline V gene, CDR1 is SGHNT and CDR2 is YYREEE (reference sequence). The J segment lost 1 base and the V segment lost 4 bases, leaving 7 bases of the junction unmatched. The CDR3: CASSRQAGGSYEQYF. The DNA of the CDR3 is TGTGCCAGCAGCCGTCAGGCGGGAGGATCCTACGAGCAGTACTTC.

In its sample, this clone was seen a few times. This chain joins TRBV10-3 and TRBJ2-6; 7 bases match TRBD1. From germline, CDR1 is ENHRY and CDR2 SYGVKD. This CDR3 spans 15 amino acids. V was clipped by 7 bases and J by 1 base; unmatched bases: 4. The CDR3 region is CAIKTGQSGANVLTF. CDR3 bases: TGTGCCATCAAGACAGGGCAGTCTGGGGCCAACGTCCTGACTTTC.

The chain has TRBV14 and TRBJ1-1; D gene ambiguous. This CDR3 has 15 residues. V was shortened by 4 bases and J by 0 bases, with 12 bases between the two germline ends. Looked up from germline, CDR1 is SGHDN and CDR2 is FVKESK. The CDR3 nucleotides are TGTGCCAGCAGCCCCCCCACCAGGCTGAACACTGAAGCTTTCTTT. Protein sequence: CASSPPTRLNTEAFF.

This clone was seen only once. This chain links TRBV18 with TRBJ1-2; 8 bases match TRBD1. The V segment lost 2 bases and the J segment 0 bases; nucleotides outside the gene matches: 5. This CDR3 comprises 16 residues. Per germline, CDR1 KGHSH and CDR2 LQKENI. Written as DNA, the CDR3 is TGTGCCAGCTCACCATCAGGGGGCCTAGCTAACTATGGCTACACCTTC. The encoded protein is CASSPSGGLANYGYTF.

The chain is built from TRBV5-6 and TRBJ1-6; tentative D call: TRBD1 (5 bases). Trimming took off 4 bases at V and 7 bases at J, with 15 bases between the two ends. The CDR3 totals 15 residues. Per germline, CDR1 SGHDT and CDR2 YYEEEE. CDR3 amino acids: CASSLGGLINSPLHF. For the CDR3, the DNA is TGTGCCAGCAGCCTGGGGGGACTGATAAATTCACCCCTCCACTTT.

This clone has just one count. The chain couples TRBV6-6 to TRBJ2-7; 8 bases align to TRBD1. This CDR3 has 13 amino acids. Germline V gene lookup returns CDR1 MNHNY and CDR2 SVGAGI (reference sequence). The junction had 3 bases not matched to a gene; V was cut back by 4 bases and J by 4 bases. In DNA, the CDR3 is TGTGCCAGCAGTTCTACAGGGGGGTACGAGCAGTACTTC. Residues: CASSSTGGYEQYF.

This clone was recorded a few times. The chain links TRBV5-8 to TRBJ1-5; D is undetermined. V lost 0 bases and J lost 1, with 2 bases in between. The CDR3 sequence is 13 residues long. Germline CDR1 and CDR2: SGHTS and YDEGEE. The CDR3 here is CASSLASNQPQHF. The CDR3 region has the DNA TGTGCCAGCAGCTTGGCGAGCAATCAGCCCCAGCATTTT.

The genes are TRBV15 and TRBJ1-1, with D possibly TRBD1 on 6 matching bases. Germline assignment: CDR1 LNHNV and CDR2 YYDKDF (reference sequence). The CDR3 consists of 13 residues. Deletions cut 8 bases from V and 1 base from J, with 11 bases between. As DNA, the CDR3 is TGTGCCACCTCTCGCAGGGGGAACACTGAAGCTTTCTTT. It encodes CATSRRGNTEAFF.

This chain joins TRBV27 and TRBJ2-1; no clear D gene. The CDR3 contains 12 residues. CDR1 MNHEY and CDR2 SMNVEV come from the germline V gene (reference sequence). The V gene lost 8 bases and the J gene lost 9 bases, with 14 bases spanning the gap. This CDR3 is CASGRIPLEQFF. The CDR3 DNA reads TGTGCCAGCGGCCGAATTCCCCTTGAGCAGTTCTTC.

Written as DNA, the CDR3 is TGTGCCAGCAGCTTGTATGTCGGGGGGGTCGGGGCCAACGTCCTGACTTTC. It codes for CASSLYVGGVGANVLTF. The chain combines TRBV5-4 with TRBJ2-6; TRBD2 matches at 8 bases. This CDR3 has 17 amino acids. Germline CDR1 SGHNT, CDR2 YYREEE (reference sequence). Losses at the gene ends were 1 base for V and 4 bases for J; bases not matched to a gene: 7. Full variable domain (remainder filled in from reference TRBV5-4 and TRBJ2-6): ETGVTQSPTHLIKTRGQQVTLRCSSQSGHNTVSWYQQALGQGPQFIFQYYREEENGRGNFPPRFSGLQFPNYSSELNVNALELDDSALYLCASSLYVGGVGANVLTFGAGSRLTVL.

The J gene is TRBJ2-7, the V gene TRBV7-9; TRBD2 aligns across 8 bases. This CDR3 has 17 amino acids. With 2 bases clipped from V and 1 base from J, the junction kept 10 bases outside the gene matches. CDR1 and CDR2 (germline): SEHNR, FQNEAQ (reference sequence). The CDR3 DNA is TGTGCCAGCAGCTTACCAATAGCGGGGCAGGGTTCCTACGAGCAGTACTTC. Its translation: CASSLPIAGQGSYEQYF.

This clone was counted a few times. The genes are TRBV6-6 and TRBJ2-5; no clear D. The germline CDR1 and CDR2 sequences are MNHNY and SVGAGI (reference sequence). This CDR3 contains 14 residues. V lost 2 bases, J lost 7 bases, and 14 bases lay in between. CDR3 bases: TGTGCCAGCAGTTACCCGCCCGACTCGAGGACCCAGTACTTC. Encoded protein: CASSYPPDSRTQYF.

V and J are TRBV9 and TRBJ2-2; D not resolved. Germline CDR1 reads SGDLS; CDR2 reads YYNGEE. The CDR3 has 15 residues. V shed 3 bases and J shed 6 bases, with 15 bases lying between them. Here the CDR3 DNA reads TGTGCCAGCAGCGATAACGGCGAACGGGCCGGGGAGCTGTTTTTT. Translating gives CASSDNGERAGELFF.

The chain links TRBV7-9 to TRBJ2-2, with D unclear. Per germline, CDR1 SEHNR and CDR2 FQNEAQ (reference sequence). V was shortened by 4 bases and J by 0 bases, with 9 bases between the two germline ends. The CDR3 covers 15 residues. As DNA, the CDR3 is TGTGCCAGCAGCTATCCCCTACCGAACACCGGGGAGCTGTTTTTT. It specifies CASSYPLPNTGELFF.

The chain couples TRBV9 to TRBJ2-1; TRBD2 agrees at 10 bases. Per the germline V gene, CDR1 is SGDLS and CDR2 is YYNGEE. The CDR3 runs 15 residues. Unmatched junction bases numbered 3, after V lost 0 bases and J lost 6 bases. CDR3 nucleotides: TGTGCCAGCAGCGTAGCGGGACTAGCGTCCAATGAGCAGTTCTTC. It yields the protein CASSVAGLASNEQFF.

V usage is TRBV5-5 and J usage is TRBJ1-1; possible D gene TRBD1, 5 bases. CDR3 size: 15 residues. CDR1 is SGHKS, CDR2 YYEKEE, per germline (reference sequence). The V end lost 3 bases, the J end lost 0 bases, and 12 bases lay between the germline ends. This CDR3 reads CASSSTELMNTEAFF. The CDR3 DNA is TGTGCCAGCAGCTCGACAGAACTCATGAACACTGAAGCTTTCTTT.

This clone has more than one count but fewer than ten. The rearrangement uses TRBV5-1 and TRBJ1-3; D possibly corresponds to TRBD1 (6 bases). Germline V gene data show CDR1 as SGHRS and CDR2 as YFSETQ. There are 14 residues in the CDR3. V was cut by 3 bases and J by 3 bases, with 10 bases left in between. Written as DNA, the CDR3 is TGCGCCAGCAGCTCTCAGGGGTATGGAAACACCATATATTTT. It is translated as CASSSQGYGNTIYF.

The chain recombines TRBV6-5 with TRBJ1-1, with D possibly matching TRBD1 (6 bases). CDR3 size: 12 residues. Trimming pared 8 bases from V and 8 bases from J, leaving 15 bases between. The germline gives CDR1 MNHEY, CDR2 SVGAGI. Here the CDR3 DNA reads TGTGCCAGCGGTAACGCTGGGACAGAAGCTTTCTTT. Translated: CASGNAGTEAFF.

This rearrangement joins TRBV2 to TRBJ2-7, with D perhaps matching TRBD2 (6 bases). V lost 6 bases and J 5 bases, leaving 14 bases between the germline ends. In germline, CDR1 is SNHLY, CDR2 FYNNEI. This CDR3 has 13 amino acids. The chain's CDR3 is CASRREGRDEQYF. DNA for the CDR3: TGTGCCAGCAGGCGGGAAGGTAGGGACGAGCAGTACTTC.

This rearrangement joins TRBV2 to TRBJ2-7; TRBD1 aligns across 7 bases. The junction had 17 bases not matched to a gene; V was cut back by 5 bases and J by 1 base. The CDR3 runs 18 residues. Germline V lookup: CDR1 SNHLY, CDR2 FYNNEI. The CDR3 nucleotides read TGTGCCAGCAGTATCGAGAGCCAGCAGTGGGACAGTTCCTACGAGCAGTACTTC. This translates into CASSIESQQWDSSYEQYF.

J is TRBJ2-4 and V is TRBV6-5; D unclear. The CDR3 runs 15 residues. Germline V CDR1 and CDR2: MNHEY, SVGAGI. V lost 2 bases, J lost 0 bases, and 8 bases lay in between. The CDR3 nucleotides read TGTGCCAGCAGTTACCTACAGTCAGCCAAAAACATTCAGTACTTC. This sequence encodes CASSYLQSAKNIQYF.

The chain employs TRBV28 and TRBJ1-2; 7 bases agree with TRBD1. The CDR3 sequence is 15 residues long. The germline gives CDR1 MDHEN, CDR2 SYDVKM. Losses at the gene ends were 10 bases for V and 1 base for J; bases not matched to a gene: 12. In DNA, the CDR3 is TGTGCCACCAAACTCATTGACAGGGATAACTATGGCTACACCTTC. Its protein is CATKLIDRDNYGYTF.

This chain links TRBV7-2 with TRBJ2-7, with TRBD2 as a possible D gene (6 bases). CDR3 length: 16 residues. Per germline, CDR1 SGHTA and CDR2 FQGNSA. V lost 5 bases and J 0 bases, leaving 17 bases between the germline ends. CDR3 loop: CASSPPRRGSSYEQYF. The CDR3 DNA follows: TGTGCCAGCAGCCCCCCACGGAGGGGCAGCTCCTACGAGCAGTACTTC.

V usage is TRBV6-6 and J usage is TRBJ2-5; a possible D gene is TRBD2 (6 bases). The J call may be faulty, since TRBJ2-7 better matches the DNA end. CDR3 length: 14 amino acids. The germline gives CDR1 MNHNY, CDR2 SVGAGI (reference sequence). The CDR3 region has the DNA TGTGCCAGCAGTTACGGGGGGACGGGGTACGAGCAGTACTTC. This translates into CASSYGGTGYEQYF.